This TCR beta chain was recovered during a study of blood T cell repertoires in COVID-19. As for the study in general: From the United States, Italy and Spain came samples of acute and convalescent COVID-19.

This clone came up once. Original analysis: By means of reference gene primer amplification, nucleated cell counts were estimated. TCRdb's copy holds only in-frame clones and misses some; the assay was immunoSEQ multiplex PCR. Clone size and the V and J calls come from that table; the DNA yielded D and trimming. Among about 170,000 clones listed, roughly 88% were seen once. The CDR3 sequence is 15 residues long. Germline CDR1 SGHRS, CDR2 YFSETQ. The V and J ends lost 2 bases and 0 bases respectively, with 12 bases between them. Enrollment of patients from Seattle took place during active infection, with longitudinal follow-up.

This chain links TRBV5-1 with TRBJ2-7; possible D gene TRBD2, 6 bases. Source material: peripheral blood. The TCR comes from a man aged 80 or over with COVID-19, enrolled during active disease. CDR3 in amino acids: CASSFRAGSSYEQYF. The CDR3 DNA reads as TGCGCCAGCAGCTTCAGGGCGGGGAGCTCCTACGAGCAGTACTTC.